This entry lists 5 T cell receptor beta chains sequenced from one sample in a study of cytomegalovirus exposure and HLA in healthy donors. A multiplex PCR was run with 60 Vbeta primers and 13 Jbeta primers. Profiled with immunoSEQ multiplex PCR; TCRdb holds only in-frame clones, not every one. The sample includes roughly 190,000 clones, 81% of them seen just once. What was sequenced was PBMCs. These receptors all stem from a man aged 50 to 59 in good health and CMV-seronegative.

This clone was counted between two and nine times. V usage is TRBV25-1 and J usage is TRBJ1-5; D call uncertain. Germline values: CDR1 MGHDK, CDR2 SYGVNS. V lost 6 bases and J 3 bases, leaving 6 bases between the germline ends. The CDR3 contains 12 residues. CDR3 in amino acids: CASRVDNQPQHF. For the CDR3, the DNA is TGTGCCAGCAGGGTAGACAATCAGCCCCAGCATTTT.

This clone has only a few counts. The J gene is TRBJ2-7, the V gene TRBV2, with 8 bases identical to TRBD2. Trimming removed 5 bases from V and 5 bases from J; junction bases left unmatched: 2. In germline, CDR1 is SNHLY, CDR2 FYNNEI. CDR3 length: 12 amino acids. The CDR3 DNA follows: TGTGCCAGCAGTCGGACTAGCAACGAGCAGTACTTC. This sequence encodes CASSRTSNEQYF.

V and J are TRBV2 and TRBJ2-5, with D possibly matching TRBD1 (5 bases). The germline CDR1 and CDR2 sequences are SNHLY and FYNNEI. The V end was cut by 8 bases, the J end by 3 bases, with 10 bases between. This CDR3 region has 12 residues. The CDR3 sequence: CASGRQKETQYF. The CDR3 DNA is TGTGCCAGCGGTAGACAGAAAGAGACCCAGTACTTC. Full variable domain (rest looked up from reference TRBV2 and TRBJ2-5): EPEVTQTPSHQVTQMGQEVILRCVPISNHLYFYWYRQILGQKVEFLVSFYNNEISEKSEIFDDQFSVERPDGSNFTLKIRSTKLEDSAMYFCASGRQKETQYFGPGTRLLVL.

With respect to this clone: An end of the junction does not agree with germline; a read error may underlie this. V is TRBV2 and J is TRBJ1-5; possible D gene TRBD1, 6 bases. This CDR3 comprises 14 residues. Germline V gene sequence: CDR1 SNHLY, CDR2 FYNNEI. CDR3 loop: CASSRDTSNQPRHF. The CDR3 DNA is TGTGCCAGCAGTCGGGACACCAGCAATCAGCCCCGGCATTTT.

In DNA form, the CDR3 reads TGTGCCAGCAGCTGGGACAGGGGAAACACCGGGGAGCTGTTTTTT. This sequence encodes CASSWDRGNTGELFF. The chain joins TRBV11-2 to TRBJ2-2, with TRBD1 matching over 10 bases. Unmatched junction bases numbered 1, after V lost 4 bases and J lost 2 bases. The germline CDR1 and CDR2 sequences are SGHAT and FQNNGV. The CDR3 contains 15 residues.